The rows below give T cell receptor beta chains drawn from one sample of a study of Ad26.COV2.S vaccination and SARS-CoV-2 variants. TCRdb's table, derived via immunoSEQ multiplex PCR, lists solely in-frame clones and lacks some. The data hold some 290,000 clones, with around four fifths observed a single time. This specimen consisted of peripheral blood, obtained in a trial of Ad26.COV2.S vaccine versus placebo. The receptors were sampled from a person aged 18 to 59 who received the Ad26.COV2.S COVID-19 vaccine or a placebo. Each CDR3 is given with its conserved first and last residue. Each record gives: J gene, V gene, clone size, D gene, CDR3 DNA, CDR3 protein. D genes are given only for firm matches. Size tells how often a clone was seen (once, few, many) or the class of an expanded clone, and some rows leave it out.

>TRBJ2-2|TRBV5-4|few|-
TGTGCCAGCACCATCTCCCAGGGGCACGGGGAGCTGTTTTTT
CASTISQGHGELFF
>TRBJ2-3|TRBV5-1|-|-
TGCGCCAGCAGCTTGGTTACGGGTAGCACAGATACGCAGTATTTT
CASSLVTGSTDTQYF
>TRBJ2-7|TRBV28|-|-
TGTGCCAGCAGTCCGAGGATGACAGGAACCTACGAGCAGTACTTC
CASSPRMTGTYEQYF
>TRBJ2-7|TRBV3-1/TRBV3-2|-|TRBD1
TGTGCCAGCAGCCAAGACTGGGGACAGATCTCCTACGAGCAGTACTTC
CASSQDWGQISYEQYF
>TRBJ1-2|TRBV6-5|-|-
TGTGCCAGCAGTAAAAACCAGGACAGCTATGGCTACACCTTC
CASSKNQDSYGYTF
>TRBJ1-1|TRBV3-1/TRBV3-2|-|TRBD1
TGTGCCAGCAGCCTCCGGGACAGGAACACTGAAGCTTTCTTT
CASSLRDRNTEAFF
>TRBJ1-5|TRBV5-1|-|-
TGCGCCAGCAGCGTAGTCCCCGATCAGCCCCAGCATTTT
CASSVVPDQPQHF
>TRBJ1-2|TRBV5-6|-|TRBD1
TGTGCCAGCAGCTTAGGGGACAGGGGGCAATTCTATGGCTACACCTTC
CASSLGDRGQFYGYTF
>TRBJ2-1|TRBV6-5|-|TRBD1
TGTGCCAGCAGCCCACAGGGGAGCTCCTACAATGAGCAGTTCTTC
CASSPQGSSYNEQFF
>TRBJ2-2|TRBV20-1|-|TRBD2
TGCAGTGCTAGTTGGAGTAGCGGGAGCAACACCGGGGAGCTGTTTTTT
CSASWSSGSNTGELFF
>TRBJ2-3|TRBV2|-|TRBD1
TGTGCCGGACCCCAGGGGGCGGGGAATACAGATACGCAGTATTTT
CAGPQGAGNTDTQYF
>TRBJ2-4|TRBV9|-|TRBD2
TGTGCCAGCAGTCCAGGACTAGCGAGAGACATTCAGTACTTC
CASSPGLARDIQYF
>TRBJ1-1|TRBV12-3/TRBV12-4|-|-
TGTGCCAGCAGCCCTAGTTGGAACACTGAAGCTTTCTTT
CASSPSWNTEAFF
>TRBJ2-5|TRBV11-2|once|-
TGTGCCAGCAGCGCCCAAAGGGAGACCCAGTACTTC
CASSAQRETQYF
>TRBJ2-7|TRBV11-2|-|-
TGTGCCAGCAGCCCATTACTGCGGAATCGGGATGGGGCCGGCTACGAGCAGTACTTC
CASSPLLRNRDGAGYEQYF
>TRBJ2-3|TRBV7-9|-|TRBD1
TGTGCCAGCAGCCCGGGACAGAGCACAGATACGCAGTATTTT
CASSPGQSTDTQYF
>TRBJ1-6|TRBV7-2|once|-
TGTGCCAGCAGCCAGGTTACAGGGCCTGATCCCCTCCACTTT
CASSQVTGPDPLHF
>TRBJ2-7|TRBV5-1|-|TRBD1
TGCGCCAGCAGCTTAACGACAGGGAGCTACGAGCAGTACTTC
CASSLTTGSYEQYF
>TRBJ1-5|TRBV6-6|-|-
TGTGCCAGCAGTTACTCGGGGATTGGGCAGCCCCAGCATTTT
CASSYSGIGQPQHF
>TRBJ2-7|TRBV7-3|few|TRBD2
TGTGCCAGCAGCTTAGCGGGGGGCCCCAACGAGCAGTACTTC
CASSLAGGPNEQYF
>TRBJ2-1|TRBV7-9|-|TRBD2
TGTGCCAGCTCCTACGGGGGGGCCTACAATGAGCAGTTCTTC
CASSYGGAYNEQFF
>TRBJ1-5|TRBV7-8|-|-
TGTGCCAGCAGCTTAAACGGTCGGGGGAATCAGCCCCAGCATTTT
CASSLNGRGNQPQHF
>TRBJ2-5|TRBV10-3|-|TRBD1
TGTGCCATCAGTGCCGGGACAGGGTTATCGGAGACCCAGTACTTC
CAISAGTGLSETQYF
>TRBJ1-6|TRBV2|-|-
TGTGCCAGCACTCGCGCTCCCGGAGCGCCCCTCCACTTT
CASTRAPGAPLHF
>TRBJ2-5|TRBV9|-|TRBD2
TGTGCCAGCAGCTCTAGACTAGCGGGAGTTCAAGAGACCCAGTACTTC
CASSSRLAGVQETQYF
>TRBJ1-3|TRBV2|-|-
TGTGCCAGCAGTGGGCAGCCCTCTGGAAACACCATATATTTT
CASSGQPSGNTIYF
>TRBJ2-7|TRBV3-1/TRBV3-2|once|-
TGTGCCAGCAGCCCCCTCGTCGGAGCTCACCCTCTCGATTTC
CASSPLVGAHPLDF
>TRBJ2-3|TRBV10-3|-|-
TGTGCCATCAGTGGAAGACGGGACACCGATACGCAGTATTTT
CAISGRRDTDTQYF
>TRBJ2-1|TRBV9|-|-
TGTGCCAGCAGCACCCGGCCCGAGACCTCCTACAATGAGCAGTTCTTC
CASSTRPETSYNEQFF
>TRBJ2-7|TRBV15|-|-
TGTGCCACCAGCAGAGATCATCGGCAGGGTGAGCAGTACTTC
CATSRDHRQGEQYF
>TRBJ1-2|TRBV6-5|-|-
TGTGCCAGCAGAGATCCCAACTATGGCTACACCTTC
CASRDPNYGYTF
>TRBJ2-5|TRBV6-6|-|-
TGTGCCAGCAGTTACTCGGCAAGTGGAGAAGAGACCCAGTACTTC
CASSYSASGEETQYF
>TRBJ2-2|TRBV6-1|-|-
TGTGCCAGCAGTGAAGGTCCGGAGAACACCGGGGAGCTGTTTTTT
CASSEGPENTGELFF
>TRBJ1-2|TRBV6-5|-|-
TGTGCCAGCAGTTACCGAGTTGGGGGGGCTCTTCGCTACACCTTC
CASSYRVGGALRYTF
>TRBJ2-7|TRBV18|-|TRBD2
TGTGCCAGCTCACCAGGTGTAACACTAGCGGAACTTTCCTACGAGCAGTACTTC
CASSPGVTLAELSYEQYF
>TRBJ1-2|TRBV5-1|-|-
TGCGCCAGCAGCTTGGCCGAGGATGGCTACACCTTC
CASSLAEDGYTF
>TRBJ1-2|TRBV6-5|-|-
TGTGCCAGCAGTACTAACACAAGACGCTACACCTTC
CASSTNTRRYTF
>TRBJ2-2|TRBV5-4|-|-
TGTGCCAGCAGCCTAGGGGCAGGGGAAACCGGGGAGCTGTTTTTT
CASSLGAGETGELFF
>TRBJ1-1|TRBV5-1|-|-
TGCGCCAGCAGCTTGGCCTCGAGGGGTATGAACACTGAAGCTTTCTTT
CASSLASRGMNTEAFF
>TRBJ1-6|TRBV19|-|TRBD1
TGTGCCAGTAGTATCCGACAGGGGCTAGCGGCTAAGGCGTCACCCCTCCACTTT
CASSIRQGLAAKASPLHF
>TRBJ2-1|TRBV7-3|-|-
TGTGCCAGCAGCTCGTCCGGAGTCCCCTACAATGAGCAGTTCTTC
CASSSSGVPYNEQFF